This is a list of T cell receptor beta chains from one sample in a study of blood T cell repertoires in COVID-19. Assay: immunoSEQ multiplex PCR; the TCRdb copy retains only in-frame clones and omits some. Of about 150,000 clones listed, 80% to 90% were seen once; the top ten hold roughly 8%. The sequenced material came from peripheral blood. These receptors came from a woman between 50 and 59 years old with active or convalescent COVID-19. Both conserved end residues are part of each CDR3. D genes are given only for firm matches. Clone size is stated in some rows and not others, as once, few, many or a class when expanded.

CASSQDRGTGQPQHF	TGCGCCAGCAGCCAAGACAGGGGAACGGGTCAGCCCCAGCATTTT	TRBJ1-5	NA	few	TRBV4-3
CASTQSGESTDTQYF	TGTGCCAGCACCCAAAGCGGGGAAAGCACAGATACGCAGTATTTT	TRBJ2-3	TRBD2	NA	TRBV11-1
CASNQAGVGEQYF	TGTGCCAGCAACCAAGCGGGAGTGGGGGAGCAGTACTTC	TRBJ2-7	TRBD2	NA	TRBV27
CASSPNRDRGLGYTF	TGTGCCAGCAGCCCGAACCGGGACAGGGGGTTGGGCTACACCTTC	TRBJ1-2	TRBD1	NA	TRBV16
CASSIAGEGNQPQHF	TGTGCCAGTAGTATCGCAGGGGAAGGCAATCAGCCCCAGCATTTT	TRBJ1-5	NA	NA	TRBV19
CASSLDTGNNYGYTF	TGTGCCAGCAGCTTAGACACAGGGAACAACTATGGCTACACCTTC	TRBJ1-2	NA	NA	TRBV7-2
CASSYSQTDLNTEAFF	TGTGCCAGCAGTTACTCGCAGACAGACCTGAACACTGAAGCTTTCTTT	TRBJ1-1	NA	few	TRBV6-2/TRBV6-3
CASSKAGRRTGELFF	TGTGCCAGCAGTAAGGCAGGGAGGCGAACCGGGGAGCTGTTTTTT	TRBJ2-2	NA	NA	TRBV6-2/TRBV6-3
CASSPGQILNTEAFF	TGTGCCAGCAGCCCGGGACAGATTCTAAACACTGAAGCTTTCTTT	TRBJ1-1	TRBD1	NA	TRBV7-6
CASSESSQGAEAFF	TGTGCCAGCAGTGAATCCTCACAGGGGGCTGAAGCTTTCTTT	TRBJ1-1	TRBD1	NA	TRBV25-1
CASSLMTSETQYF	TGCGCCAGCAGCTTGATGACTAGCGAGACCCAGTACTTC	TRBJ2-5	TRBD2	NA	TRBV4-3
CASSVYGGANTGELFF	TGTGCCAGCAGCGTATACGGGGGGGCGAACACCGGGGAGCTGTTTTTT	TRBJ2-2	TRBD2	NA	TRBV9
CAWSPRGFRNYGYTF	TGTGCCTGGAGTCCTCGCGGGTTTCGGAACTATGGCTACACCTTC	TRBJ1-2	NA	NA	TRBV30
CASSEAGTVAYEQYF	TGTGCCAGCAGTGAAGCGGGGACAGTTGCCTACGAGCAGTACTTC	TRBJ2-7	TRBD1	NA	TRBV6-1
CATSEGLAGNEQFF	TGTGCCACCAGCGAGGGACTAGCGGGCAATGAGCAGTTCTTC	TRBJ2-1	TRBD2	once	TRBV15
CATSRARGDSGTPYEQYF	TGTGCCACCAGCAGAGCCCGGGGGGATTCAGGGACCCCCTACGAGCAGTACTTC	TRBJ2-7	TRBD2	many	TRBV15
CASSQVPGGLSYEQFF	TGCGCCAGCAGCCAAGTTCCGGGGGGCCTTTCGTATGAGCAGTTCTTC	TRBJ2-1	NA	NA	TRBV4-1
CASSFGTSASYEQYF	TGTGCCAGCAGCTTCGGGACTAGCGCTTCCTACGAGCAGTACTTC	TRBJ2-7	TRBD2	NA	TRBV5-5
CASSYFRTVSGANVLTF	TGTGCCAGCAGTTACTTCCGGACAGTCTCTGGGGCCAACGTCCTGACTTTC	TRBJ2-6	NA	NA	TRBV6-2/TRBV6-3
CASSQERVRGNEQYF	TGTGCCAGCAGCCAAGAAAGGGTCAGGGGAAACGAGCAGTACTTC	TRBJ2-7	NA	NA	TRBV3-1/TRBV3-2
CAAEGQGAGETQYF	TGTGCCGCCGAGGGACAGGGCGCGGGAGAGACCCAGTACTTC	TRBJ2-5	TRBD1	NA	TRBV6-5
CAISGWGRGKETQYF	TGTGCCATCAGTGGTTGGGGCAGGGGGAAGGAGACCCAGTACTTC	TRBJ2-5	TRBD1	NA	TRBV10-3
CASSLGSGVFGNTIYF	TGTGCCAGCAGCTTGGGATCGGGGGTATTCGGAAACACCATATATTTT	TRBJ1-3	NA	NA	TRBV5-5